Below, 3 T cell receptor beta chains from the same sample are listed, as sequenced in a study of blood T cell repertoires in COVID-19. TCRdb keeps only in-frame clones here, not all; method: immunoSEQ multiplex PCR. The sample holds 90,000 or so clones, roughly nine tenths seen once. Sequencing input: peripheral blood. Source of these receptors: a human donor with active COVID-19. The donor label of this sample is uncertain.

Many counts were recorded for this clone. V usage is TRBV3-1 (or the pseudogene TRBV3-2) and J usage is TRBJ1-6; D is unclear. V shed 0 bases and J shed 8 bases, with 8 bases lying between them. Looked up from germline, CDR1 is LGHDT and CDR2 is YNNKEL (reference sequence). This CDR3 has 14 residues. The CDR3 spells CASSQEYGYSPLHF. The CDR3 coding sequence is TGTGCCAGCAGCCAAGAATACGGGTATTCACCCCTCCACTTT.

The CDR3 reads CASSLAGISYEQYF. The CDR3 region has the DNA TGTGCCAGCAGCCTCGCCGGGATTTCCTACGAGCAGTACTTC. The chain uses TRBV5-6 and TRBJ2-7; TRBD2 is a possible D gene (5 bases). The ends were cut back, 4 bases at V and 1 base at J, with 12 bases in the middle. Per germline, CDR1 SGHDT and CDR2 YYEEEE. The CDR3 is 14 amino acids. The complete variable domain, with remaining parts taken from reference TRBV5-6 and TRBJ2-7, reads DAGVTQSPTHLIKTRGQQVTLRCSPKSGHDTVSWYQQALGQGPQFIFQYYEEEERQRGNFPDRFSGHQFPNYSSELNVNALLLGDSALYLCASSLAGISYEQYFGPGTRLTVT.

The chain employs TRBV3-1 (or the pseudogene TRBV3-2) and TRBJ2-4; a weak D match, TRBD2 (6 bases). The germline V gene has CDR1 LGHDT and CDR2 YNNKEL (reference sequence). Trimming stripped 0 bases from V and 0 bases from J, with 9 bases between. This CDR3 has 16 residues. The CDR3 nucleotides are TGTGCCAGCAGCCAAGACCCAGCGGGAGCCAAAAACATTCAGTACTTC. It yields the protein CASSQDPAGAKNIQYF.